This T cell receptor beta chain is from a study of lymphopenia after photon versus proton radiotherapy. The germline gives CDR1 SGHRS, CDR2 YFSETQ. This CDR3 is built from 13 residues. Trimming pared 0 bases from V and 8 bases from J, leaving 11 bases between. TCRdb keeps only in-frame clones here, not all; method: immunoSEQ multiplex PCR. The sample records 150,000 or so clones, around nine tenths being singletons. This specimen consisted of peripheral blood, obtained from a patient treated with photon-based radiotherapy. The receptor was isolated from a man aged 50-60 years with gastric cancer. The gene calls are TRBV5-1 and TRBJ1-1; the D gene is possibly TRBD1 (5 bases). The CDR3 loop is CASSLGGPKEAFF. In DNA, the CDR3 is TGCGCCAGCAGCTTGGGGGGACCCAAGGAAGCTTTCTTT.